Below, 27 T cell receptor beta chains from the same sample are listed, as sequenced in a study of post-analysis software for immune sequencing data. Study-level findings and limits: Comparison of patients with controls showed a handful of TRBV segments more frequent in patients, TRBV5-6, TRBV5-1 and TRBV20-1 among them.

The library was made from cDNA and included unique molecular identifiers. TCRdb re-called the PCR reads through MiXCR, storing one row per CDR3 protein. Here the sample spans more than 450,000 distinct CDR3 sequences, about 40% being singletons. These receptors' targets are unknown. Sequencing input: blood. Receptors were obtained from a girl aged 10 to 17 with multiple sclerosis.

In this sample, this clonotype turned up a few times. The rearrangement uses TRBV20-1 and TRBJ2-5; 8 bases match TRBD1. The CDR3 totals 17 residues. Germline trimming cut 0 bases from V and 7 bases from J; bases unmatched to any gene: 16. The germline V gene encodes CDR1 DFQATT and CDR2 SNEGSKA (reference sequence). The CDR3 coding sequence is TGCAGTGCTAGAGATCCGACCCAGGGGGCGGTGTTAGGGACCCAGTACTTC. This encodes CSARDPTQGAVLGTQYF.

Remarks on this clonotype: A read error may account for a junction end that differs from germline. This CDR3 reads CVSSGQGIYEQYF. The CDR3 coding sequence is TGTGTCAGCAGTGGACAGGGAATTTACGAGCAGTACTTC. The chain joins TRBV12-3 or TRBV12-4 to TRBJ2-7, with 8 nucleotides matching TRBD1. This CDR3 has 13 amino acids.

CDR3 sequence reads: CASKGLAGELYEQYF. The CDR3 nucleotides read TGCGCCAGCAAGGGACTAGCGGGAGAGCTCTACGAGCAGTACTTC. J is TRBJ2-5 and V is TRBV5-1; TRBD2 matches at 14 bases. The DNA end lines up better with TRBJ2-7; the J call may be wrong. The CDR3 sequence is 15 residues long. Germline values: CDR1 SGHRS, CDR2 YFSETQ.

V is TRBV20-1 and J is TRBJ2-1, with 7 bases that match TRBD2. The germline V gene encodes CDR1 DFQATT and CDR2 SNEGSKA (reference sequence). This CDR3 spans 12 amino acids. V was clipped by 1 base and J by 9 bases; unmatched bases: 3. The CDR3 DNA reads as TGCAGTGCTAGAGGGACTAGAAGTGAGCAGTTCTTC. The encoded protein is CSARGTRSEQFF.

The chain recombines TRBV3-1 with TRBJ1-2, with a possible D match to TRBD1 (6 bases). Germline-derived CDR1 and CDR2 are LGHDT and YNNKEL (reference sequence). V was pared by 1 base and J by 0 bases, with 12 bases between. The CDR3 length is 16 residues. CDR3 loop: CASSQVEGGANYGYTF. CDR3 DNA sequence: TGTGCCAGCAGCCAAGTGGAGGGGGGAGCTAACTATGGCTACACCTTC.

The V gene is TRBV10-3, the J gene TRBJ2-4; TRBD2 matches at 14 bases. The end of the DNA is better explained by TRBJ2-7, so the J call may be wrong. This CDR3 has 15 amino acids. Germline V CDR1 and CDR2: ENHRY, SYGVKD. The CDR3 loop reads CAISELGTSGSEQYF. The CDR3 bases are TGTGCCATCAGTGAGTTAGGGACTAGCGGGAGCGAGCAGTACTTC.

This clonotype was found once. The chain employs TRBV4-1 and TRBJ2-1; D gene ambiguous. Germline V gene lookup returns CDR1 MGHRA and CDR2 YSYEKL. The CDR3 length is 15 residues. The germline V and J ends were trimmed by 0 bases and 5 bases, with 11 bases remaining between them. The CDR3 region is CASSQEPYPHNEQFF. The DNA of the CDR3 is TGCGCCAGCAGCCAAGAACCCTACCCTCACAATGAGCAGTTCTTC.

This clonotype has more than one count but fewer than ten. The chain recombines TRBV4-2 with TRBJ2-7; 8 bases are shared with TRBD2. Germline V gene lookup returns CDR1 LGHNA and CDR2 YNFKEQ. The V segment lost 5 bases and the J segment 2 bases; nucleotides outside the gene matches: 5. This CDR3 has 14 amino acids. The CDR3 loop reads CASSSRTSPYEQYF. DNA of the CDR3: TGTGCCAGCAGCTCGAGGACTAGCCCCTACGAGCAGTACTTC.

With regard to this clonotype: Germline is not matched at one junction end, which may reflect a read error. V is TRBV20-1 and J is TRBJ2-1, with D possibly being TRBD1 (5 bases). CDR3 length: 14 amino acids. Germline V gene sequence: CDR1 DFQATT, CDR2 SNEGSKA (reference sequence). The CDR3 DNA sequence: TGCAGTGCTAGAAGGGGCGTAGGGTACAATGAGCGGTTCTTC. Translating gives CSARRGVGYNERFF.

The rearrangement uses TRBV19 and TRBJ1-2; the D gene is possibly TRBD1 (6 bases). CDR1 is LNHDA, CDR2 SQIVND, per germline (reference sequence). V lost 5 bases and J 1 base, leaving 20 bases between the germline ends. The CDR3 has 17 amino acids. Written as DNA, the CDR3 is TGTGCCAGTAGTCCTAGGACAGCTCAAATATTTAACTATGGCTACACCTTC. It codes for CASSPRTAQIFNYGYTF.

This chain connects TRBV3-1 to TRBJ1-2, with D hard to call. The V gene lost 4 bases and the J gene lost 3 bases, with 18 bases spanning the gap. The CDR3 runs 16 residues. Germline-derived CDR1 and CDR2 are LGHDT and YNNKEL (reference sequence). The CDR3 DNA sequence: TGTGCCAGCAGCCCCTACGGAAGGCCTAGAGACTATGGCTACACCTTC. This translates into CASSPYGRPRDYGYTF.

V is TRBV27 and J is TRBJ2-7, with 10 bases that match TRBD1. V was clipped by 4 bases and J by 4 bases; unmatched bases: 4. The CDR3 loop spans 14 amino acids. The germline CDR1 and CDR2 sequences are MNHEY and SMNVEV (reference sequence). The CDR3 DNA sequence: TGTGCCAGCAGTTCCTGGGGACAGGGGTACGAGCAGTACTTC. This gives the protein CASSSWGQGYEQYF.

The chain joins TRBV12-3 or TRBV12-4 to TRBJ2-2; 7 bases align to TRBD2. This CDR3 is built from 14 residues. After removal of 2 bases from V and 5 bases from J, the junction contained 2 bases not matched to a gene. CDR3 coding DNA: TGTGCCAGCAGTTTAAGGGAGGGGACCGGGGAGCTGTTTTTT. This translates into CASSLREGTGELFF.

The chain combines TRBV7-2 with TRBJ2-7; unclear D gene. Trimming removed 3 bases at V and 3 bases at J, with 12 bases between. This CDR3 has 14 amino acids. CDR1 and CDR2 from the germline V gene are SGHTA and FQGNSA. The CDR3 DNA sequence: TGTGCCAGCAGCTTGGGTCACGGCGTCTACGAGCAGTACTTC. The encoded protein is CASSLGHGVYEQYF.

The rearrangement joins TRBV4-2 to TRBJ2-1; the match to TRBD2 covers 8 bases. Germline lookup yields CDR1 LGHNA and CDR2 YNFKEQ. The CDR3 covers 16 residues. V shed 0 bases, J shed 7 bases, and the junction held 8 bases outside the gene matches. CDR3 coding DNA: TGTGCCAGCAGCCAAGAGAACTGGGCTAGCGGGAATGAGCAGTTCTTC. This gives the protein CASSQENWASGNEQFF.

A few counts support this clonotype. The genes are TRBV10-3 and TRBJ2-7, with D unresolved. The CDR3 has 14 amino acids. Looked up from germline, CDR1 is ENHRY and CDR2 is SYGVKD. V was clipped by 3 bases and J by 0 bases, with 9 bases between them. The CDR3 coding sequence is TGTGCCATCAGTGAAACCTTCAGCTCCTACGAGCAGTACTTC. It codes for CAISETFSSYEQYF.

This sequence joins TRBV5-1 and TRBJ2-7; TRBD1 aligns across 9 bases. The germline V gene encodes CDR1 SGHRS and CDR2 YFSETQ. The J segment lost 6 bases and the V segment lost 4 bases, leaving 8 bases of the junction unmatched. The CDR3 totals 14 residues. The CDR3 here is CASSLGDRAAEQYF. The CDR3 DNA sequence: TGCGCCAGCAGCCTCGGGGACAGGGCGGCCGAGCAGTACTTC.

The chain combines TRBV6-5 with TRBJ1-1, with D maybe TRBD1 (5 bases). The CDR3 is 13 amino acids. Germline-derived CDR1 and CDR2 are MNHEY and SVGAGI. The V end lost 7 bases, the J end lost 1 base, and 10 bases lay between the germline ends. This CDR3 is CASNLQGNTEAFF. CDR3 sequence (DNA): TGTGCCAGCAATCTTCAGGGGAACACTGAAGCTTTCTTT.

The rearrangement links TRBV25-1 to TRBJ2-7, with D tentatively TRBD1 or TRBD2 (6 bases each). The CDR3 totals 15 residues. V lost 1 base and J 2 bases, leaving 12 bases between the germline ends. The germline CDR1 and CDR2 sequences are MGHDK and SYGVNS. As DNA, the CDR3 is TGTGCCAGCAGTGAATTAGGGGGGCCGACCTACGAGCAGTACTTC. Translating it yields CASSELGGPTYEQYF.

Details on this clonotype: One junction end disagrees with the germline gene, perhaps due to a read error. In nucleotides, the CDR3 is TGCGCCAGCAGTTTAATGGCGGCCTCTGGGGCCAACGTCCTGACTTTC. Its protein product is CASSLMAASGANVLTF. V and J are TRBV27 and TRBJ2-6, with no clear D. CDR1 and CDR2 from the germline V gene are MNHEY and SMNVEV (reference sequence). CDR3 length: 16 residues.

This chain joins TRBV29-1 and TRBJ2-3; 7 nucleotides align to TRBD2. V was pared by 7 bases and J by 2 bases, with 9 bases of the junction left unmatched. The CDR3 runs 14 residues. Germline lookup yields CDR1 SQVTM and CDR2 ANQGSEA. The CDR3, as DNA: TGCAGCGGGAAGATAGCGGGTCTCACAGATACGCAGTATTTT. Protein sequence: CSGKIAGLTDTQYF.

The chain joins TRBV4-1 to TRBJ2-1; 8 bases are shared with TRBD2. V dropped 1 base and J dropped 4; count of bases not matched to a gene: 6. Germline V gene lookup returns CDR1 MGHRA and CDR2 YSYEKL. CDR3 size: 16 residues. Here the CDR3 reads CASSQVELADYNEQFF. In DNA, the CDR3 is TGCGCCAGCAGCCAAGTAGAACTAGCGGATTACAATGAGCAGTTCTTC.

As to this clonotype: The CDR3 end shows no conserved phenylalanine or tryptophan, and so a read error is likely. The chain recombines TRBV7-7 with TRBJ2-2; TRBD1 or TRBD2 may be the D gene (5 bases each). Germline V lookup: CDR1 SSHAT, CDR2 FNYEAQ (reference sequence). The CDR3 is 16 residues long. V was clipped by 3 bases and J by 1 base, with 12 bases between them. The CDR3 reads CASSLGRLLNTGELFL. The CDR3 DNA reads TGTGCCAGCAGCTTGGGACGGCTTTTGAACACCGGGGAGCTGTTTTTG.

This clonotype was observed a single time. This rearrangement joins TRBV6-6 to TRBJ2-6, with 8 positions matching TRBD2. CDR3 length: 17 amino acids. The V gene end was trimmed by 6 bases and the J gene end by 4 bases; junction bases not matched to a gene: 11. The V gene's germline CDR1 is MNHNY and CDR2 SVGAGI (reference sequence). In DNA, the CDR3 is TGTGCCAGCAGCCCCAGAGCGGGAGTTGCAGGGGCCAACGTCCTGACTTTC. The encoded protein is CASSPRAGVAGANVLTF.

There are a few counts of this clonotype. The V gene is TRBV9, the J gene TRBJ2-3, with D perhaps TRBD1 or TRBD2 (5 bases each). The CDR3 extends over 16 amino acids. Germline V gene sequence: CDR1 SGDLS, CDR2 YYNGEE. V lost 3 bases and J 0 bases, leaving 14 bases between the germline ends. The CDR3 loop reads CASSAGKGTSTDTQYF. The DNA of the CDR3 is TGTGCCAGCAGCGCCGGAAAAGGGACGAGCACAGATACGCAGTATTTT.

This clonotype was seen many times. The chain has TRBV29-1 and TRBJ2-6; D is uncertain. Trimming cost V 2 bases and J 0 bases, with 5 bases left between them. This CDR3 is 14 amino acids long. Germline-derived CDR1 and CDR2 are SQVTM and ANQGSEA. The DNA of the CDR3 is TGCAGCGTTGAACGGAGCTCTGGGGCCAACGTCCTGACTTTC. Its translation: CSVERSSGANVLTF.

The gene calls are TRBV28 and TRBJ1-2; perhaps TRBD1 as D (6 bases). The CDR3 has 13 residues. CDR1 and CDR2 from the germline V gene are MDHEN and SYDVKM. Trimming left V 6 bases short and J 4 bases short, with 12 bases between. CDR3 DNA sequence: TGTGCCAGCAGCCACGGGGGCTTCTATGGCTACACCTTC. Translated: CASSHGGFYGYTF.